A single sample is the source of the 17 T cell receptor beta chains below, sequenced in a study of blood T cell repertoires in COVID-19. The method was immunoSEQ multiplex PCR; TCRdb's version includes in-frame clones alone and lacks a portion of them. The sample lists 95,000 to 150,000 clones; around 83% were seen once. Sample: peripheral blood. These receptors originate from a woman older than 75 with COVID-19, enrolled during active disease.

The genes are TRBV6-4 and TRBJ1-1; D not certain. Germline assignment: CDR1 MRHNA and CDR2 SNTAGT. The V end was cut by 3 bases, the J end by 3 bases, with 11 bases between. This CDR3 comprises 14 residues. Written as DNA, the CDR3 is TGTGCCAGCAGTGAAGAGTTCGGGTACACTGAAGCTTTCTTT. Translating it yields CASSEEFGYTEAFF.

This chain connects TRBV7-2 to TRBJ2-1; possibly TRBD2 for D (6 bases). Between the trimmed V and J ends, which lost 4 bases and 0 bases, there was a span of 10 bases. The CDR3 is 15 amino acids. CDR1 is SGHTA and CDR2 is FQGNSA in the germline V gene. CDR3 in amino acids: CASSSAGFSYNEQFF. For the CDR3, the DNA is TGTGCCAGCAGCTCTGCGGGATTCTCCTACAATGAGCAGTTCTTC.

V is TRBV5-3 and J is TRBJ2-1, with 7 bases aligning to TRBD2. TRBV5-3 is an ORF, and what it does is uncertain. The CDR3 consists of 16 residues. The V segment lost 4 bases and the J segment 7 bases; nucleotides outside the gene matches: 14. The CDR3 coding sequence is TGTGCCAGAAGCGCGGAGGGGAGGGCCTCTATTAATGAGCAGTTCTTC. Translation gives CARSAEGRASINEQFF.

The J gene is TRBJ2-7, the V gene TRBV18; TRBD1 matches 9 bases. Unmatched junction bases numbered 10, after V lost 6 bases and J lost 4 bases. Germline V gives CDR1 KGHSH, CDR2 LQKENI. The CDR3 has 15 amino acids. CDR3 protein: CASSEDRGLLYEQYF. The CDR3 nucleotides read TGTGCCAGCTCGGAGGACAGGGGACTCCTTTACGAGCAGTACTTC.

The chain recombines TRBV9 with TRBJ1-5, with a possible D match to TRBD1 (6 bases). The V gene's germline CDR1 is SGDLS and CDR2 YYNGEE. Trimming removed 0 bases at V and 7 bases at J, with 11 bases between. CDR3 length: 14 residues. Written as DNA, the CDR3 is TGTGCCAGCAGCGTAGCAGGGGAGGGGCAGCCCCAGCATTTT. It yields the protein CASSVAGEGQPQHF.

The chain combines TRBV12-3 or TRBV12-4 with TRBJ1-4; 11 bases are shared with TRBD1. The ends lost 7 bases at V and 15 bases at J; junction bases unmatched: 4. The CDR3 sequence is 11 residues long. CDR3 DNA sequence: TGTGCCAGCACTACGGGACAGGGGGTGTTTTTT. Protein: CASTTGQGVFF.

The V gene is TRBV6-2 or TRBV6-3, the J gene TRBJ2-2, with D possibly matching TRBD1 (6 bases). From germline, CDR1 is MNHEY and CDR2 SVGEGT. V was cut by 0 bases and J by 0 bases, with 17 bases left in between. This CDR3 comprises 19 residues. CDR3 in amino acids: CASSYSWTGTTSNTGELFF. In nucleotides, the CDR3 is TGTGCCAGCAGTTACTCCTGGACCGGGACAACTTCGAACACCGGGGAGCTGTTTTTT.

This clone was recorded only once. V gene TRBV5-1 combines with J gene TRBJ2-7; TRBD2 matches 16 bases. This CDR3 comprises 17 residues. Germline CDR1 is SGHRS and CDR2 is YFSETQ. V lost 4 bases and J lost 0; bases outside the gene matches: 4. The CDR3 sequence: CASSPGLAGGPSYEQYF. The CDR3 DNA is TGCGCCAGCAGCCCGGGACTAGCGGGAGGGCCCTCCTACGAGCAGTACTTC.

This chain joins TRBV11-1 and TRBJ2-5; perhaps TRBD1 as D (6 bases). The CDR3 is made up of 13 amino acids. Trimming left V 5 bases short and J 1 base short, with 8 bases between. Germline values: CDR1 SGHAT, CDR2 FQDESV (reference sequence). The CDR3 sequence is CASSQQGQETQYF. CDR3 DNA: TGTGCCAGCAGCCAACAGGGCCAAGAGACCCAGTACTTC.

CDR3 coding DNA: TGTGCCAGCAGTGACAGGATTTTATCTCGAACCATATATTTT. Residues: CASSDRILSRTIYF. The chain joins TRBV6-1 to TRBJ1-3; D not certain. Trimming shortened V by 3 bases and J by 10 bases, and 16 bases separated the two germline ends. The CDR3 is 14 amino acids. CDR1 and CDR2 from the germline V gene are MNHNS and SASEGT.

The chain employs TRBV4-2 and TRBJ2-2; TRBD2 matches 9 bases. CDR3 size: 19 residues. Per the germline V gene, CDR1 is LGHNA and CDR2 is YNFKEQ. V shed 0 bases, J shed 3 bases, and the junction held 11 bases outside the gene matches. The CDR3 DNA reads TGTGCCAGCAGCCAAGATTGGACTAGCGTTACCCGGCACACCGGGGAGCTGTTTTTT. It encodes CASSQDWTSVTRHTGELFF.

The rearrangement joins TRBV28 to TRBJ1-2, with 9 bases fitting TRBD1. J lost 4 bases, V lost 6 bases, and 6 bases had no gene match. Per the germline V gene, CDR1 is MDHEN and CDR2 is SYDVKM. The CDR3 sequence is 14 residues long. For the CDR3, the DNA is TGTGCCAGCAGGGAACAGGGGGCCCCCTATGGCTACACCTTC. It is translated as CASREQGAPYGYTF.

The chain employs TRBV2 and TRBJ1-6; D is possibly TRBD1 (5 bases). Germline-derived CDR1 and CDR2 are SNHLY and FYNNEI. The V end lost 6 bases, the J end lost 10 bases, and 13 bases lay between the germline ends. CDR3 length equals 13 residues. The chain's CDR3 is CASRPREGSPLHF. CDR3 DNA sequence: TGTGCCAGCAGACCCAGGGAGGGCTCACCCCTCCACTTT.

Here the CDR3 reads CSLESNGYTF. CDR3 nucleotide sequence: TGCAGTTTGGAGTCAAATGGCTACACCTTC. The chain employs TRBV20-1 and TRBJ1-2, with D hard to call. Per germline, CDR1 DFQATT and CDR2 SNEGSKA (reference sequence). This CDR3 contains 10 residues. V was cut by 8 bases and J by 6 bases, with 10 bases left in between.

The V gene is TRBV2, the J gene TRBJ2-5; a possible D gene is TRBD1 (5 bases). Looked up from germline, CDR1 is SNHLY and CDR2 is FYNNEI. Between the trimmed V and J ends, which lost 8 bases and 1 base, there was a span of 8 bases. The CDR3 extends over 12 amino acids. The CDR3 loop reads CASGAVQETQYF. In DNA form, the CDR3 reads TGTGCCAGCGGGGCAGTCCAAGAGACCCAGTACTTC.

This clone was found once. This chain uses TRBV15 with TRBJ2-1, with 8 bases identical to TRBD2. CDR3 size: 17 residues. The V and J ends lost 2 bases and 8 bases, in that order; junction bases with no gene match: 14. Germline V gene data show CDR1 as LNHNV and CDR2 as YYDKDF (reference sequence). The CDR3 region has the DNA TGTGCCACCAGCAGAAACGGGGGGGCTCAGGGCTATGATGAGCAGTTCTTC. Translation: CATSRNGGAQGYDEQFF.

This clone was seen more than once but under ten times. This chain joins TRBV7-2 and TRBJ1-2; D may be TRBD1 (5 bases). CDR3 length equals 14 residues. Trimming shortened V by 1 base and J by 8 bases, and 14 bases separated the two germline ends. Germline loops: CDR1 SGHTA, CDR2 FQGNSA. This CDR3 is CASSLGQQVGGYTF. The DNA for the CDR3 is TGTGCCAGCAGCTTAGGTCAACAGGTCGGGGGCTACACCTTC.